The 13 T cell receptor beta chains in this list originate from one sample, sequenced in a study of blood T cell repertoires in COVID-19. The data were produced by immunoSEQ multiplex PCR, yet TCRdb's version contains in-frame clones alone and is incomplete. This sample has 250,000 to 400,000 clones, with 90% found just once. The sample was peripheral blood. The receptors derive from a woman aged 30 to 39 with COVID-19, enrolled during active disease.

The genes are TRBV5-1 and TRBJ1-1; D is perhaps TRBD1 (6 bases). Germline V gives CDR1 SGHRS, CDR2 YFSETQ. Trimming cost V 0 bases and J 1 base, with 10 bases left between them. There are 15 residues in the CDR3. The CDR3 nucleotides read TGCGCCAGCAGCTTGGATCAGGGGACGAACACTGAAGCTTTCTTT. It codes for CASSLDQGTNTEAFF.

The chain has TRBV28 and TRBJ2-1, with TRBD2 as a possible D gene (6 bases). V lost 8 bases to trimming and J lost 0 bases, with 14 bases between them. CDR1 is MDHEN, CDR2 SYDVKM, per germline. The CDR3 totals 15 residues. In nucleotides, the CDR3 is TGTGCCAGCCGGGCCCCGGGGGTCTCCTACAATGAGCAGTTCTTC. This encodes CASRAPGVSYNEQFF.

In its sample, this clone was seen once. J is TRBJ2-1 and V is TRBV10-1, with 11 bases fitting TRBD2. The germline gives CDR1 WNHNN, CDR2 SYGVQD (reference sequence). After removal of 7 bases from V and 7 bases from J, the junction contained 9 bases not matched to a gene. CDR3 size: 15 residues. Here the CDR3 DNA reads TGCGCCAGCATAGGTTTAGCGGGAGGGTATAATGAGCAGTTCTTC. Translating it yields CASIGLAGGYNEQFF.

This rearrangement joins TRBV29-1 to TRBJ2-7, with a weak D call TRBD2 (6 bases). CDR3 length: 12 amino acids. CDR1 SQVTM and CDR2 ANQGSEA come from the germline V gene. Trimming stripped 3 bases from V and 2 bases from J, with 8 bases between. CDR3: CSVDSGAYEQYF. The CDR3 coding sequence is TGCAGCGTTGACTCGGGGGCCTACGAGCAGTACTTC.

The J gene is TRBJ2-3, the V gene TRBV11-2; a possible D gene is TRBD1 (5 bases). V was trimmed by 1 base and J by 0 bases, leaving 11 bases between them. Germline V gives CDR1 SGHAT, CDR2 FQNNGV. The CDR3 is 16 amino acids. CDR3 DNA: TGTGCCAGCAGCTTAGCCCTGGGGCTGAGCACAGATACGCAGTATTTT. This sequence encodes CASSLALGLSTDTQYF.

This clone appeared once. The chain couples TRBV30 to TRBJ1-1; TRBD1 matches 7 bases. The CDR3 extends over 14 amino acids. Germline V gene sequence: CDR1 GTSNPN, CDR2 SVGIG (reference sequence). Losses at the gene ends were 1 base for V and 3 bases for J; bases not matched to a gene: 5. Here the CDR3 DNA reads TGTGCCTGGAGTGCGCGACAGGGTGACACTGAAGCTTTCTTT. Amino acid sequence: CAWSARQGDTEAFF.

CDR3 in DNA: TGTGCCAGCAGCGACCTACGTCAGGGGGCTGGGGAGCAGTTCTTC. Protein sequence: CASSDLRQGAGEQFF. V gene TRBV7-7 combines with J gene TRBJ2-1, with TRBD1 identical over 8 bases. V shed 5 bases and J 10 bases; nucleotides not matched to a gene: 13. The CDR3 length is 15 residues. Germline values: CDR1 SSHAT, CDR2 FNYEAQ (reference sequence).

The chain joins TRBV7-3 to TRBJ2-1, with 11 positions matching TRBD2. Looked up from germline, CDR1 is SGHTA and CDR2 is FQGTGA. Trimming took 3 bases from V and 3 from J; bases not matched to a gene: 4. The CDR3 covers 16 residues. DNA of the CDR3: TGTGCCAGCAGCTTTGCCGGGACTAGCGGCTACAATGAGCAGTTCTTC. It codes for CASSFAGTSGYNEQFF.

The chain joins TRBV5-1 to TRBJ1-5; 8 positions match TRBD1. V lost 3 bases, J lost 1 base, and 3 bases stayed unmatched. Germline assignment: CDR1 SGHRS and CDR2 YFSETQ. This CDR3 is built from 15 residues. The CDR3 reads CASSWGDRSNQPQHF. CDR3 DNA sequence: TGCGCCAGCAGCTGGGGGGACAGGAGCAATCAGCCCCAGCATTTT.

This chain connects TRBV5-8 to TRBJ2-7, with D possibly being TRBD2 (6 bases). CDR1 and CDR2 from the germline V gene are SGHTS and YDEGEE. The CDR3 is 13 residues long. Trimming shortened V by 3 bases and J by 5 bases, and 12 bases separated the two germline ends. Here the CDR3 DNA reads TGTGCCAGCAGCTCGGGACTCGGGGACGAGCAGTACTTC. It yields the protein CASSSGLGDEQYF.

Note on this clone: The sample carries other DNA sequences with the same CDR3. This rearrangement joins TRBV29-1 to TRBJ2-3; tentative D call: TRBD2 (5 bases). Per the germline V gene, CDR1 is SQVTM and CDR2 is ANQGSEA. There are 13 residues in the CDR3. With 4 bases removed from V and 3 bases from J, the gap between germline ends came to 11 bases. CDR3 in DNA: TGCAGCGTTGGGACGTCGGGGACAGATACGCAGTATTTT. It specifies CSVGTSGTDTQYF.

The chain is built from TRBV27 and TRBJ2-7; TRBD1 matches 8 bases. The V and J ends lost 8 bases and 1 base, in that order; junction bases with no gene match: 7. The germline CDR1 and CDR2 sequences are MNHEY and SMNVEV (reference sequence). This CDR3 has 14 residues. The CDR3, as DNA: TGTGCCAGCGGCTGGACAGGGCCTTCCTACGAGCAGTACTTC. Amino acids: CASGWTGPSYEQYF.

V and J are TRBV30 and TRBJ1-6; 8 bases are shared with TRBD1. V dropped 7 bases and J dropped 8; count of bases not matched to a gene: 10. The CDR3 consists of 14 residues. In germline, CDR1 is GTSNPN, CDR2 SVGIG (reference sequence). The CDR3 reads CASSQDRVHSPLHF. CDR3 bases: TGTGCCTCGAGCCAGGACAGGGTCCATTCACCCCTCCACTTT.